What follows is one T cell receptor (beta chain) and its context. Antigen specificity is unknown. Thawed PBMCs were FACS-sorted into unstimulated CD4+CD25+CD127- regulatory T cells, CD4+CD25- non-regulatory cells, CD4 and CD8 cells. TCRdb keeps only in-frame clones here, not all; method: immunoSEQ multiplex PCR. The sample has roughly 70,000 clones, roughly 84% seen once. The sample belongs to a study of Tregs in tolerant kidney transplant recipients. Germline V lookup: CDR1 SGHRS, CDR2 YFSETQ. Trimming took 2 bases from V and 5 from J, leaving 13 bases between them. This CDR3 spans 14 amino acids. Findings and limits, study-wide: Findings come from small patient numbers and require larger validation. The most relevant donor-specific Treg TCRbeta repertoire apparently came from expansion with activated donor B cells. Biological reproducibility was not directly addressed in this study.

Input material: CD4+ T cells from blood. The chain uses TRBV5-1 and TRBJ2-5, with D unclear. The sequence was obtained from a human donor in good health. The CDR3 nucleotides read TGCGCCAGCAGCTTTTCGGGCTACGAGGAGACCCAGTACTTC. It is translated as CASSFSGYEETQYF.